These T cell receptor beta chains were read from a single sample in a study of monozygotic twins with inflammatory bowel disease. TCRdb re-called the 5' RACE reads; every CDR3 protein appears as one record, without DNA. This sample's clone table lists about 160,000 distinct CDR3 sequences. Sequenced: blood. The receptors stem from a human donor with ulcerative colitis or Crohn's disease, or a healthy co-twin of an affected twin (not recorded which). The CDR3 runs from the conserved cysteine through the conserved F or W.

j_call,v_call,cdr3_aa
TRBJ1-6,TRBV28,CASSGDRDSYNSPLHF
TRBJ1-5,TRBV5-6,CASSLVRDSNQPQHF
TRBJ2-2,TRBV11-1,CASSSKRGSSGGPGELFF
TRBJ2-5,TRBV5-1,CASSSEQGATQYF
TRBJ1-1,TRBV5-1,CASSSQGASTEAFF
TRBJ1-1,TRBV3-1,CASSPRPGNTEAFF
TRBJ2-4,TRBV3-1,CASSQDWGTNDIQYF
TRBJ2-3,TRBV5-1,CASLPAGVYSTDTQYF
TRBJ1-4,TRBV27,CASSPYRPPNEKLFF
TRBJ1-2,TRBV6-1,CASSPPARPYGYTF
TRBJ1-5,TRBV7-2,CASSTQGGLQPQHF
TRBJ1-1,TRBV6-1,CASSEVDTWTTEAFF
TRBJ1-1,TRBV6-1,CAGVGLSGTEAFF